The clone carrying this TCR beta chain has ten or more counts. Antigen: not known. A library of TCRbeta sequences, prepared with unique molecular identifiers, was generated. Using its own MiXCR run on the PCR reads, TCRdb lists one record per CDR3 protein. The data show roughly 280,000 distinct CDR3 sequences, more than 9% seen once. This record comes from a study of T-cell reconstitution after alpha-beta-depleted transplantation in children. Study results and limitations: At around two months after transplant, the alpha-beta T cells were reportedly derived from several hundred expanded clones that came from non-depleted graft cells. Most T-cell counts and diversity one year after the transplant came from T cells that were newly produced.

Germline assignment: CDR1 DFQATT and CDR2 SNEGSKA (reference sequence). CDR3 length: 14 amino acids. Trimming cost V 2 bases and J 3 bases; bases outside gene matches: 6. The chain is built from TRBV20-1 and TRBJ2-7; TRBD1 matches at 8 bases. The receptor comes from a male patient between 2 and 15 years old who had a stem cell transplant for chronic granulomatous disease, so the T cells may come from the graft donor. Sequenced material: peripheral blood, taken 180 days after TCRalphabeta/CD19-depleted stem cell transplant. The DNA for the CDR3 is TGCAGTGCTAGATCAGGACAGGGACTCTACGAGCAGTACTTC. Amino acid sequence: CSARSGQGLYEQYF.